This T cell receptor (beta chain) was retrieved from a study of ipilimumab plus nivolumab after autologous stem cell transplantation. In the study overall: A median of roughly eight nivolumab and about five ipilimumab doses were given. The DLBCL cohort had primary refractory and relapsed disease, with 18-month progression-free survival of around 86% and 29%.

Generated by immunoSEQ multiplex PCR, the TCRdb table keeps only in-frame clones and is missing some. Among 12,000 or so clones listed, more than 65% were seen once. Patients got ipilimumab 1 mg/kg beginning 14 to 28 days post-transplant. CDR1 is SEHNR and CDR2 is FQNEAQ in the germline V gene (reference sequence). The CDR3 extends over 15 amino acids. Trimming took 9 bases from V and 2 from J, leaving 18 bases between them. General study findings and limits: The authors say TCR, Treg and microbiome findings warrant further study.

Turning to this clone: Its target is unknown.

Sequencing was performed on PBMCs, taken in a trial of ipilimumab plus nivolumab as post-transplant consolidation. This chain links TRBV7-9 with TRBJ2-3; D not certain. This sequence was found in a male donor with diffuse large B-cell lymphoma. The CDR3 loop reads CASVDAGQVTDTQYF. CDR3 DNA sequence: TGTGCCAGTGTAGACGCCGGGCAGGTCACAGATACGCAGTATTTT.